These 13 T cell receptor beta chains originate from one sample sequenced in a study of cytomegalovirus exposure and HLA in healthy donors. Use of 60 Vbeta and 13 Jbeta primers characterized the PCR. Libraries were prepared by immunoSEQ multiplex PCR; TCRdb keeps only in-frame clonotypes and omits some of them. Seen here are around 150,000 clones, roughly 84% observed once, and the top ten hold approximately 2%. Input material: PBMCs. These receptors were taken from a man aged 18 to 30 in good health and CMV-seronegative.

This chain uses TRBV27 with TRBJ1-3, with a tentative D call TRBD1 (6 bases). This CDR3 region has 15 residues. Germline CDR1 MNHEY, CDR2 SMNVEV (reference sequence). The germline V and J ends were trimmed by 5 bases and 7 bases, with 18 bases remaining between them. CDR3: CASSPKAGVGNTIYF. The CDR3 coding sequence is TGTGCCAGCAGTCCAAAGGCAGGGGTTGGCAACACCATATATTTT.

The rearrangement uses TRBV7-9 and TRBJ2-5; TRBD1 is a possible D gene (8 bases). From germline, CDR1 is SEHNR and CDR2 FQNEAQ (reference sequence). This CDR3 comprises 16 residues. Trimming stripped 1 base from V and 9 bases from J, with 21 bases between. CDR3 loop: CASSLVSGQGGGSQYF. The CDR3 DNA reads as TGTGCCAGCAGCTTAGTCTCCGGACAGGGAGGGGGGTCCCAGTACTTC.

Only a few counts were recorded for this clone. The rearrangement uses TRBV19 and TRBJ2-5, with D possibly TRBD1 on 6 matching bases. The CDR3 loop spans 15 amino acids. V lost 4 bases and J 5 bases, leaving 17 bases between the germline ends. Germline CDR1 is LNHDA and CDR2 is SQIVND (reference sequence). The CDR3 spells CASSTTGTRRETQYF. Written as DNA, the CDR3 is TGTGCCAGTAGTACCACCGGGACACGACGGGAGACCCAGTACTTC.

The CDR3 sequence: CASSQGRLARNTEAFF. For the CDR3, the DNA is TGCGCCAGCAGCCAAGGACGACTGGCGAGGAACACTGAAGCTTTCTTT. This sequence joins TRBV4-1 and TRBJ1-1, with D unclear. V lost 1 base to trimming and J lost 1 base, with 13 bases between them. CDR1 MGHRA and CDR2 YSYEKL come from the germline V gene. The CDR3 loop spans 16 amino acids.

The chain has TRBV2 and TRBJ2-3, with TRBD2 matching over 12 bases. With V trimmed by 8 bases and J by 5 bases, 5 bases remained unmatched. Germline V gene data show CDR1 as SNHLY and CDR2 as FYNNEI. The CDR3 is 14 residues long. This CDR3 is CASGRLAGEDTQYF. CDR3 in DNA: TGTGCCAGCGGAAGACTAGCGGGAGAAGATACGCAGTATTTT.

The V call is TRBV11-2, the J call TRBJ2-7; TRBD2 matches at 7 bases. The CDR3 runs to 14 residues. Germline V gene lookup returns CDR1 SGHAT and CDR2 FQNNGV. J lost 4 bases, V lost 3 bases, and 6 bases had no gene match. This CDR3 reads CASSLRRERYEQYF. CDR3 DNA: TGTGCCAGCAGCTTGCGGCGGGAGCGGTACGAGCAGTACTTC.

This chain connects TRBV28 to TRBJ2-5, with a tentative D call TRBD1 (6 bases). This CDR3 has 14 amino acids. Trimming pared 2 bases from V and 1 base from J, leaving 8 bases between. Germline CDR1 is MDHEN and CDR2 is SYDVKM. CDR3 sequence (DNA): TGTGCCAGCAGTTTAGCGGACAGCCAAGAGACCCAGTACTTC. Its protein is CASSLADSQETQYF.

This clone came up a few times. This sequence joins TRBV10-3 and TRBJ1-1, with D possibly matching TRBD1 (6 bases). With 10 bases removed from V and 2 bases from J, the gap between germline ends came to 14 bases. This CDR3 region has 13 residues. Looked up from germline, CDR1 is ENHRY and CDR2 is SYGVKD. CDR3 nucleotides: TGTGCCACCCAGGACAGTACTAACACTGAAGCTTTCTTT. Residues: CATQDSTNTEAFF.

The rearrangement uses TRBV6-6 and TRBJ2-7; 9 bases fit TRBD2. Germline V gene lookup returns CDR1 MNHNY and CDR2 SVGAGI (reference sequence). CDR3 size: 13 residues. After removal of 5 bases from V and 4 bases from J, the junction contained 3 bases not matched to a gene. The CDR3 bases are TGTGCCAGCAGTCTGCGGGAGGGGTACGAGCAGTACTTC. This encodes CASSLREGYEQYF.

This rearrangement joins TRBV7-8 to TRBJ1-4, with TRBD1 identical over 9 bases. The junction had 4 bases not matched to a gene; V was cut back by 2 bases and J by 3 bases. The CDR3 extends over 16 amino acids. CDR1 is SGHVS, CDR2 FQNEAQ, per germline. CDR3 DNA sequence: TGTGCCAGCAGCTTAAGATGGGACAGGGCTAATGAAAAACTGTTTTTT. This sequence encodes CASSLRWDRANEKLFF.

This clone has just one count. The genes are TRBV2 and TRBJ1-1; 8 nucleotides match TRBD1. The length of the CDR3 is 20 residues. Germline CDR1 and CDR2: SNHLY and FYNNEI. Trimming removed 11 bases from V and 0 bases from J; junction bases left unmatched: 26. The CDR3: CAVQRADRAEVLIMNTEAFF. The CDR3 region has the DNA TGTGCCGTCCAAAGGGCGGACAGGGCGGAGGTCCTAATCATGAACACTGAAGCTTTCTTT.

The chain joins TRBV5-4 to TRBJ2-2, with 7 bases aligning to TRBD2. CDR1 and CDR2 (germline): SGHNT, YYREEE (reference sequence). Trimming at V came to 0 bases and at J to 3 bases, leaving 8 bases not matched to a gene. The length of the CDR3 is 17 residues. The CDR3 DNA is TGTGCCAGCAGCTTGGTTAGCGGGTCCCGCGACACCGGGGAGCTGTTTTTT. Translation gives CASSLVSGSRDTGELFF. The full variable domain, in which reference TRBV5-4 and TRBJ2-2 provide the parts outside the CDR3, is ETGVTQSPTHLIKTRGQQVTLRCSSQSGHNTVSWYQQALGQGPQFIFQYYREEENGRGNFPPRFSGLQFPNYSSELNVNALELDDSALYLCASSLVSGSRDTGELFFGEGSRLTVL.

The chain recombines TRBV7-9 with TRBJ1-3; possibly TRBD1 for D (6 bases). CDR1 SEHNR and CDR2 FQNEAQ come from the germline V gene (reference sequence). V was cut by 5 bases and J by 1 base, with 12 bases left in between. CDR3 length: 15 residues. Here the CDR3 reads CASSRGGDSGNTIYF. The CDR3 DNA follows: TGTGCCAGCAGCCGAGGGGGGGATTCTGGAAACACCATATATTTT.